The rows below give T cell receptor beta chains drawn from one sample of a study of siplizumab effects on memory and regulatory T cells. The antigens for these receptors are not known. Produced via immunoSEQ multiplex PCR; TCRdb's table is partial and in-frame only. The repertoire consists of 10,000 to 15,000 clones, with approximately 45% occurring once and the leading ten covering roughly two fifths. Sequencing input: CFSE-low (dividing) CD8+ T cells sorted from an allogeneic mixed lymphocyte reaction. The origin of the receptors is a human donor in good health; the cells came from an allogeneic mixed lymphocyte reaction. Some clones in this sample may be carry-over from other donors' samples. CDR3s include the opening cysteine and the closing phenylalanine or tryptophan. A D gene is named only where the DNA matches it firmly. The size of a clone is reported for some rows only, either as once, few or many, or as a class for expanded clones.

CDR3nt: TGTGCCAGCAGCCCCCAGGGGGGATACGAGCAGTACTTC
CDR3aa: CASSPQGGYEQYF
d_gene: -
abundance: -
j_gene: TRBJ2-7
v_gene: TRBV7-6

CDR3nt: TGTGCCAGCTCACCACCGGCCGGGCTCGAGCAGTACTTC
CDR3aa: CASSPPAGLEQYF
d_gene: -
abundance: -
j_gene: TRBJ2-7
v_gene: TRBV18

CDR3nt: TGTGCCAGCAGCTTCGGGAGGGGCACTGAAGCTTTCTTT
CDR3aa: CASSFGRGTEAFF
d_gene: -
abundance: -
j_gene: TRBJ1-1
v_gene: TRBV11-2

CDR3nt: TGTGCCAGCAGTTTTGGGACAGGTCGCGAGCAGTACTTC
CDR3aa: CASSFGTGREQYF
d_gene: TRBD1
abundance: -
j_gene: TRBJ2-7
v_gene: TRBV27

CDR3nt: TGTGCCAGCAGTTTATCCGGGGCAGGCCAAAACACCATATATTTT
CDR3aa: CASSLSGAGQNTIYF
d_gene: -
abundance: medium-sized
j_gene: TRBJ1-3
v_gene: TRBV27

CDR3nt: TGTGCCAGCAGCTTAGCATCCGGGGGGGTTTGGGATGAGCAGTTCTTC
CDR3aa: CASSLASGGVWDEQFF
d_gene: TRBD2
abundance: few
j_gene: TRBJ2-1
v_gene: TRBV7-6

CDR3nt: TGTGCCTGGAGTGTCCTGGCCTCAACAGATACGCAGTATTTT
CDR3aa: CAWSVLASTDTQYF
d_gene: -
abundance: -
j_gene: TRBJ2-3
v_gene: TRBV30

CDR3nt: TGTGCCAGCAGCGGCTGGACTAGCGGGGTGGGGGAGACCCAGTACTTC
CDR3aa: CASSGWTSGVGETQYF
d_gene: TRBD2
abundance: few
j_gene: TRBJ2-5
v_gene: TRBV7-2

CDR3nt: TGTGCCAGCACTTTCACCGGGGAGCTGTTTTTT
CDR3aa: CASTFTGELFF
d_gene: -
abundance: -
j_gene: TRBJ2-2
v_gene: TRBV25-1

CDR3nt: TGTGCCAGCAGCCGGGACAGTAGGTACGAGCAGTACTTC
CDR3aa: CASSRDSRYEQYF
d_gene: TRBD1
abundance: -
j_gene: TRBJ2-7
v_gene: TRBV7-9

CDR3nt: TGCGCCAGCAGCCAAGATAGCGGGAGTTCCTACGAGCAGTACTTC
CDR3aa: CASSQDSGSSYEQYF
d_gene: TRBD2
abundance: -
j_gene: TRBJ2-7
v_gene: TRBV4-1

CDR3nt: TGTGCCAGCAGCTTGAACAGGGGGCTAAGCTCCTACGAGCAGTACTTC
CDR3aa: CASSLNRGLSSYEQYF
d_gene: TRBD1
abundance: -
j_gene: TRBJ2-7
v_gene: TRBV11-1

CDR3nt: TGTGCCAGCAGCGTCTCCTACGAGCAGTACTTC
CDR3aa: CASSVSYEQYF
d_gene: -
abundance: -
j_gene: TRBJ2-7
v_gene: TRBV11-2

CDR3nt: TGTGCCAGCAGTTTCGGACGGATTAACTACGAGCAGTACTTC
CDR3aa: CASSFGRINYEQYF
d_gene: -
abundance: -
j_gene: TRBJ2-7
v_gene: TRBV27

CDR3nt: TGCGCCAGCAGCTTAGCGGGAGGGTGGTACAATGAGCAGTTCTTC
CDR3aa: CASSLAGGWYNEQFF
d_gene: TRBD2
abundance: -
j_gene: TRBJ2-1
v_gene: TRBV5-1

CDR3nt: TGTGCCAGCAGCCAAGATCAGGGACTGTATTCACCCCTCCACTTT
CDR3aa: CASSQDQGLYSPLHF
d_gene: -
abundance: -
j_gene: TRBJ1-6
v_gene: TRBV4-2

CDR3nt: TGTGCCAGCAGCGTAGGGACAGGGGAGCCCTCCTACAATGAGCAGTTCTTC
CDR3aa: CASSVGTGEPSYNEQFF
d_gene: TRBD1
abundance: -
j_gene: TRBJ2-1
v_gene: TRBV2

CDR3nt: TGTGCCAGCAGCTCGAGACTAGCGGGATTATACACCGGGGAGCTGTTTTTT
CDR3aa: CASSSRLAGLYTGELFF
d_gene: TRBD2
abundance: -
j_gene: TRBJ2-2
v_gene: TRBV11-1

CDR3nt: TGTGCCAGTAGACTAGCGGGAGGTAGCTACGAGCAGTACTTC
CDR3aa: CASRLAGGSYEQYF
d_gene: TRBD2
abundance: -
j_gene: TRBJ2-7
v_gene: TRBV19

CDR3nt: TGTGCCAGCAGTTACTCGATCGGAGTTCAAGAGACCCAGTACTTC
CDR3aa: CASSYSIGVQETQYF
d_gene: -
abundance: few
j_gene: TRBJ2-5
v_gene: TRBV6-5

CDR3nt: TGTGCCAGTACTTACCCCGGGACAGGGCCCACTGAAGCTTTCTTT
CDR3aa: CASTYPGTGPTEAFF
d_gene: TRBD1
abundance: -
j_gene: TRBJ1-1
v_gene: TRBV19

CDR3nt: TGTGCCAGCAGTTTCGGGACTCACAATGAGCAGTTCTTC
CDR3aa: CASSFGTHNEQFF
d_gene: -
abundance: -
j_gene: TRBJ2-1
v_gene: TRBV27

CDR3nt: TGTGCCAGCAGCCGATATGGGACAGTGAATGAAAAACTGTTTTTT
CDR3aa: CASSRYGTVNEKLFF
d_gene: TRBD1
abundance: -
j_gene: TRBJ1-4
v_gene: TRBV7-6

CDR3nt: TGTGCCAGCAGTGAGTTAGGACTTAGCGCAGATACGCAGTATTTT
CDR3aa: CASSELGLSADTQYF
d_gene: -
abundance: -
j_gene: TRBJ2-3
v_gene: TRBV2

CDR3nt: TGTGCCAGCAGTTACACCGAAGGCGTGGCAGAGGGTGGCTACACCTTC
CDR3aa: CASSYTEGVAEGGYTF
d_gene: -
abundance: -
j_gene: TRBJ1-2
v_gene: TRBV6-6

CDR3nt: TGTGCCAGCCAAGGGGAAACGGGGGGGAACACCGGGGAGCTGTTTTTT
CDR3aa: CASQGETGGNTGELFF
d_gene: TRBD2
abundance: -
j_gene: TRBJ2-2
v_gene: TRBV2

CDR3nt: TGTGCCAGCAGTGAATTATTCGGGGCCTATGGCTACACCTTC
CDR3aa: CASSELFGAYGYTF
d_gene: -
abundance: -
j_gene: TRBJ1-2
v_gene: TRBV6-1

CDR3nt: TGTGCCAGCAGCTTTACGACAGGGGGCGTAAATTATGGCTACACCTTC
CDR3aa: CASSFTTGGVNYGYTF
d_gene: TRBD1
abundance: few
j_gene: TRBJ1-2
v_gene: TRBV5-4

CDR3nt: TGTGCCAGCAGTTTCGCAGGGCCAGAGACCCAGTACTTC
CDR3aa: CASSFAGPETQYF
d_gene: -
abundance: -
j_gene: TRBJ2-5
v_gene: TRBV27

CDR3nt: TGTGCCAGCAGCTTGGACAGGGGGCAAAGTGGCTACACCTTC
CDR3aa: CASSLDRGQSGYTF
d_gene: TRBD1
abundance: -
j_gene: TRBJ1-2
v_gene: TRBV27

CDR3nt: TGCGCCAGCAGCCAAGATTTCGGGGTCTGGGAGACCCAGTACTTC
CDR3aa: CASSQDFGVWETQYF
d_gene: -
abundance: -
j_gene: TRBJ2-5
v_gene: TRBV4-1

CDR3nt: TGTGCCAGCGCGAATTCAGGGGCCTCCCCATATGATGAAAAACTGTTTTTT
CDR3aa: CASANSGASPYDEKLFF
d_gene: -
abundance: few
j_gene: TRBJ1-4
v_gene: TRBV7-9

CDR3nt: TGTGCCAGCAGTTACCGGGGGTCAGAGACCCAGTACTTC
CDR3aa: CASSYRGSETQYF
d_gene: -
abundance: -
j_gene: TRBJ2-5
v_gene: TRBV6-5

CDR3nt: TGTGCCAGCAGTTACGGTCCTTACAATGAGCAGTTCTTC
CDR3aa: CASSYGPYNEQFF
d_gene: -
abundance: few
j_gene: TRBJ2-1
v_gene: TRBV6-5